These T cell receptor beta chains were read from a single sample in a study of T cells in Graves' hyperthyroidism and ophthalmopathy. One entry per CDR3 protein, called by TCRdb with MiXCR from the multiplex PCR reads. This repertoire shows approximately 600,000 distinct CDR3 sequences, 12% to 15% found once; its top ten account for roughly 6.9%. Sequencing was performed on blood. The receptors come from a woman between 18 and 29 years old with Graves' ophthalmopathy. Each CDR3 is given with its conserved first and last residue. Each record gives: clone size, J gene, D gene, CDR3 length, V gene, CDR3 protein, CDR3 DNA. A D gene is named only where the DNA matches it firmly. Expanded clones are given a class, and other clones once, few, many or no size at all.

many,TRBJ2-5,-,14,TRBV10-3,CAISESRVQETQYF,TGTGCCATCAGTGAGTCCCGGGTCCAAGAGACCCAGTACTTC
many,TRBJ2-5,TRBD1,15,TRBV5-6,CASSFVDRGLRDQYF,TGTGCCAGCAGCTTTGTGGACAGGGGGCTCAGGGACCAGTACTTC
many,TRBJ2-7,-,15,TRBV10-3,CAISVATVGPYEQYF,TGTGCCATCAGTGTAGCTACAGTGGGTCCCTACGAGCAGTACTTC
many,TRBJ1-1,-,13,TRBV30,CAWRNMGDTEAFF,TGTGCCTGGAGAAACATGGGGGACACTGAAGCTTTCTTT
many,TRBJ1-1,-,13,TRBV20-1,CSARASMNTEAFF,TGCAGTGCTAGGGCCAGTATGAACACTGAAGCTTTCTTT
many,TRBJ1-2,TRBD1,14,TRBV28,CASRRGTGGNGYTF,TGTGCCAGCAGGCGTGGGACAGGGGGAAACGGCTACACCTTC
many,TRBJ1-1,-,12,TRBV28,CASSLRVSEAFF,TGTGCCAGCAGTCTCAGGGTTAGTGAAGCTTTCTTT
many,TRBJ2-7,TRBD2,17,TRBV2,CASRGTSGRAFIYEQYF,TGTGCCAGCAGGGGGACTAGCGGGAGGGCCTTTATCTACGAGCAGTACTTC
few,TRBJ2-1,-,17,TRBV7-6,CASSFLASSGSYNEQFF,TGTGCCAGCAGCTTCCTTGCTAGTTCGGGCTCCTACAATGAGCAGTTCTTC
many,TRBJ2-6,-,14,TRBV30,CAWSRDPGANVLTF,TGTGCCTGGAGCCGGGACCCTGGGGCCAACGTCCTGACTTTC
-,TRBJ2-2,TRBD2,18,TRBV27,CASSSDRRLAENTGELFF,TGTGCCAGCAGTTCCGACAGAAGACTAGCGGAAAACACCGGGGAGCTGTTTTTT
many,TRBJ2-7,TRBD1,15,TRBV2,CASREQGSSSYEQYF,TGTGCCAGCAGGGAACAGGGGTCTTCCTCCTACGAGCAGTACTTC
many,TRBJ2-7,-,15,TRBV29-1,CSVQGQGGNSYEQYF,TGCAGCGTTCAGGGGCAAGGGGGGAACTCCTACGAGCAGTACTTC
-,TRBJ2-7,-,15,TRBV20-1,CSASYLPVGRHEQYF,TGCAGTGCTAGTTACTTACCGGTCGGGAGACACGAGCAGTACTTC
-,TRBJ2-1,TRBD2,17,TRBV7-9,CASSLYSLAGVINEQFF,TGTGCCAGCAGCTTATATTCCCTGGCGGGAGTAATTAATGAGCAGTTCTTC
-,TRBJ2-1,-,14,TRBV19,CASTMGGVGNEQFF,TGTGCCAGTACCATGGGGGGAGTGGGGAATGAGCAGTTCTTC
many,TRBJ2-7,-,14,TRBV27,CASSSGLVRDEQYF,TGTGCCAGCAGTTCTGGACTGGTAAGGGACGAGCAGTACTTC
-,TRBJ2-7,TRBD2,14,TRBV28,CASSLRTSAYEQYF,TGTGCCAGCAGTCTCCGGACTAGCGCCTACGAGCAGTACTTC
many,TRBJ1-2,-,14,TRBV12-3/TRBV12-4,CASSLRVANYGYTF,TGTGCCAGCAGTTTAAGGGTTGCCAACTATGGCTACACCTTC
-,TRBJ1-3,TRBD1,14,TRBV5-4,CASSSRQGGNTIYF,TGTGCCAGCAGCTCAAGACAGGGAGGAAACACCATATATTTT
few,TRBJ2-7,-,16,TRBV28,CASSQKFRDQTYEQYF,TGTGCCAGCAGCCAGAAATTCCGGGACCAAACCTACGAGCAGTACTTC
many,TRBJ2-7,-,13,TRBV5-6,CASSLGSTYEQYF,TGTGCCAGCAGCTTGGGGTCCACCTACGAGCAGTACTTC
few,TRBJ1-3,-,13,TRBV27,CASRQESGNTIYF,TGTGCCAGCAGACAGGAATCTGGAAACACCATATATTTT
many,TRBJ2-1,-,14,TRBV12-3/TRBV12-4,CASGDTNWDNEQFF,TGTGCCAGCGGGGACACCAATTGGGACAATGAGCAGTTCTTC
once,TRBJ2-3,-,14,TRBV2,CTSKRAGSTDTQYF,TGCACCAGCAAAAGGGCGGGAAGCACAGATACGCAGTATTTT
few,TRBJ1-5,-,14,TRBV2,CASSVEAANQPQHF,TGTGCCAGCAGTGTTGAGGCAGCTAATCAGCCCCAGCATTTT
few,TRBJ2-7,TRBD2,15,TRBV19,CASSIFESGSYEQYF,TGTGCCAGTAGTATTTTCGAAAGCGGGAGCTACGAGCAGTACTTC
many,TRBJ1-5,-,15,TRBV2,CASSEEGSRNQPQHF,TGTGCCAGCAGTGAAGAGGGGAGTAGGAATCAGCCCCAGCATTTT
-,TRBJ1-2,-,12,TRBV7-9,CASSATGSGYTF,TGTGCCAGCAGCGCCACAGGGTCTGGCTACACCTTC
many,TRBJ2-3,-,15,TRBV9,CASSLGGGAHDTQYF,TGTGCCAGCAGTTTAGGAGGGGGGGCGCACGATACGCAGTATTTT
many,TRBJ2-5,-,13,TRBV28,CASSLHELGTQYF,TGTGCCAGCAGTCTACACGAGTTAGGGACCCAGTACTTC
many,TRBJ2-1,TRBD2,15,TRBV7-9,CASVGYSVGGNEQFF,TGTGCCAGCGTCGGGTATAGCGTCGGGGGGAATGAGCAGTTCTTC
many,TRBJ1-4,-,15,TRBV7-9,CASSLITGGREKLFF,TGTGCCAGCAGCCTGATTACCGGGGGTAGGGAAAAACTGTTTTTT
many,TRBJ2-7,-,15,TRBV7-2,CASSSDVGGYYEQYF,TGTGCCAGCAGCTCCGACGTGGGGGGATACTACGAGCAGTACTTC
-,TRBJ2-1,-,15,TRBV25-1,CASTDSSRSYNEQFF,TGTGCCAGCACTGACAGCTCCCGCTCCTACAATGAGCAGTTCTTC
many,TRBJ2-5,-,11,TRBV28,CASSFTITQYF,TGTGCCAGCAGTTTTACTATAACCCAGTACTTC
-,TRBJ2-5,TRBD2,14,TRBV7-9,CASSLEGLAGAEYF,TGTGCCAGCAGCTTAGAGGGACTAGCGGGCGCCGAGTACTTC
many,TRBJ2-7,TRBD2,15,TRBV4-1,CASSPPGRGRHEQYF,TGCGCCAGCAGCCCCCCAGGGCGCGGGAGGCACGAGCAGTACTTC
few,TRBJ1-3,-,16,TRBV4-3,CASSQEAGTSGNTIYF,TGCGCCAGCAGCCAAGAAGCCGGGACCTCTGGAAACACCATATATTTT
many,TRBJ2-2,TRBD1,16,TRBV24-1,CATSDLQGAATGELFF,TGTGCCACCAGTGACTTACAGGGGGCGGCCACCGGGGAGCTGTTTTTT
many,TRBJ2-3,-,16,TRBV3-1,CASSQDVGVGTDTQYF,TGTGCCAGCAGCCAAGACGTTGGAGTAGGCACAGATACGCAGTATTTT
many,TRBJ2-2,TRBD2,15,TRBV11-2,CASSLLAVNTGELFF,TGTGCCAGCAGCCTGCTAGCGGTGAACACCGGGGAGCTGTTTTTT
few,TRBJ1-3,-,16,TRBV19,CASSTGTSALGNTIYF,TGTGCCAGTAGTACCGGGACTTCGGCGTTAGGAAACACCATATATTTT
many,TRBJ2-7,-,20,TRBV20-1,CSARRPPTEGEVSGIYEQYF,TGCAGTGCTAGACGACCCCCTACAGAGGGGGAAGTGAGCGGGATATACGAGCAGTACTTC
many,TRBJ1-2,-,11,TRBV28,CATGANYGYTF,TGTGCCACCGGAGCTAACTATGGCTACACCTTC
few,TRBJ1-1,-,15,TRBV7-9,CASSFPVRQPTEAFF,TGTGCCAGCAGCTTCCCCGTACGGCAGCCCACTGAAGCTTTCTTT
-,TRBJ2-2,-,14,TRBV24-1,CATSGPQASGELFF,TGTGCCACCAGTGGCCCACAGGCATCCGGGGAGCTGTTTTTT
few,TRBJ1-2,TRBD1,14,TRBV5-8,CASRSGTANYGYTF,TGTGCCAGCAGATCTGGGACAGCGAACTATGGCTACACCTTC
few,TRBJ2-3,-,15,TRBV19,CASTPGPASTDTQYF,TGTGCCAGTACCCCGGGGCCGGCTAGCACAGATACGCAGTATTTT
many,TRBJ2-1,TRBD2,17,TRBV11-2,CASSFWLGAGGNNEQFF,TGTGCCAGCAGCTTTTGGTTGGGAGCGGGAGGGAACAATGAGCAGTTCTTC
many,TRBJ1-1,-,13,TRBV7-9,CASSFESGTEAFF,TGTGCCAGCAGCTTTGAGTCAGGCACTGAAGCTTTCTTT
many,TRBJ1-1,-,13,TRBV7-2,CASSPTMTTEAFF,TGTGCCAGCAGCCCGACCATGACCACTGAAGCTTTCTTT
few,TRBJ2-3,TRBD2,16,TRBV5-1,CASKQARLAGPDTQYF,TGCGCCAGCAAACAGGCAAGACTAGCGGGCCCAGATACGCAGTATTTT
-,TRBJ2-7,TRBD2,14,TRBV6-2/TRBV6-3,CASKGRGRAVEQYF,TGTGCCAGCAAAGGCCGCGGGAGGGCTGTCGAGCAGTACTTC
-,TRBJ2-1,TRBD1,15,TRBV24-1,CATSDRTGTRDEQFF,TGTGCCACCAGTGATAGGACAGGAACAAGGGATGAGCAGTTCTTC